The rows below give T cell receptor beta chains drawn from one sample of a study of cytomegalovirus exposure and HLA in healthy donors. The method was immunoSEQ multiplex PCR; TCRdb's version includes in-frame clones alone and lacks a portion of them. There are about 340,000 clones in the sample; roughly 88% occur only once, and more than 0.8% lies in the top ten. Source material: PBMCs. These receptors originate from a young woman in good health and CMV-seronegative. CDR3s include the opening cysteine and the closing phenylalanine or tryptophan. The order of the fields is J gene, clone size, D gene, V gene, CDR3 DNA, CDR3 protein. D genes are given only for firm matches. Not all rows give a size; the values are once, few, many and, for expanded clones, a class.

j_call: TRBJ2-3; clone_size: once; d_call: .; v_call: TRBV6-5; cdr3_nt: TGTGCCAGCAGTTACTCGAACAGGGCAGATACGCAGTATTTT; cdr3_aa: CASSYSNRADTQYF
j_call: TRBJ2-5; clone_size: once; d_call: .; v_call: TRBV6-5; cdr3_nt: TGTGCCAGCAGACAAGTGGCTAGCGTCAAGGGGACCCAGTACTTC; cdr3_aa: CASRQVASVKGTQYF
j_call: TRBJ2-5; clone_size: .; d_call: .; v_call: TRBV19; cdr3_nt: TGTGCCAGTAGCCATAATAGGAGGGAGACCCAGTACTTC; cdr3_aa: CASSHNRRETQYF
j_call: TRBJ1-2; clone_size: .; d_call: .; v_call: TRBV20-1; cdr3_nt: TGCAGTGCTAGGGGAGGGGGTGGCTACACCTTC; cdr3_aa: CSARGGGGYTF
j_call: TRBJ1-1; clone_size: .; d_call: .; v_call: TRBV7-2; cdr3_nt: TGTGCCTACGGGGTTCTCGGCACTGAAGCTTTCTTT; cdr3_aa: CAYGVLGTEAFF
j_call: TRBJ2-7; clone_size: .; d_call: .; v_call: TRBV4-3; cdr3_nt: TGCGCCAGCAGCCAAGGTCAGGGATCCTACGAGCAGTACTTC; cdr3_aa: CASSQGQGSYEQYF
j_call: TRBJ2-3; clone_size: .; d_call: .; v_call: TRBV9; cdr3_nt: TGTGCCAGCAGCGTAGGGCAGAGCACAGATACGCAGTATTTT; cdr3_aa: CASSVGQSTDTQYF
j_call: TRBJ2-7; clone_size: .; d_call: .; v_call: TRBV11-2; cdr3_nt: TGTGCCAGCAGCCGAAGGCCGGGACACAACTACGAGCAGTACTTC; cdr3_aa: CASSRRPGHNYEQYF
j_call: TRBJ1-4; clone_size: .; d_call: .; v_call: TRBV6-1; cdr3_nt: TGTGCCAGCACCCCGCTGGGGGCTCGCGGTGAAAAACTGTTTTTT; cdr3_aa: CASTPLGARGEKLFF
j_call: TRBJ2-5; clone_size: .; d_call: .; v_call: TRBV9; cdr3_nt: TGTGCCAGCAGCGCCGACGGGACGCGGGGAGAGACCCAGTACTTC; cdr3_aa: CASSADGTRGETQYF
j_call: TRBJ2-7; clone_size: .; d_call: TRBD1; v_call: TRBV6-4; cdr3_nt: TGTGCCAGCAGGGATAGACAGGGATATCCCTACGAGCAGTACTTC; cdr3_aa: CASRDRQGYPYEQYF
j_call: TRBJ2-1; clone_size: .; d_call: TRBD2; v_call: TRBV19; cdr3_nt: TGTGCCAGTAGTCGGACTAGCGGGAGGACCTACAATGAGCAGTTCTTC; cdr3_aa: CASSRTSGRTYNEQFF
j_call: TRBJ2-7; clone_size: .; d_call: TRBD2; v_call: TRBV6-6; cdr3_nt: TGTGCCAGCAGCCCCCCCGGGACTAGCGTGTCCTACGAGCAGTACTTC; cdr3_aa: CASSPPGTSVSYEQYF
j_call: TRBJ2-1; clone_size: .; d_call: TRBD2; v_call: TRBV5-1; cdr3_nt: TGCGCCAGCAGCTTGAGGACTAGCGGGAGGTTATCCTACAATGAGCAGTTCTTC; cdr3_aa: CASSLRTSGRLSYNEQFF
j_call: TRBJ1-1; clone_size: .; d_call: TRBD1; v_call: TRBV19; cdr3_nt: TGTGCCAGTATCCGGCAGGGGGACACTGAAGCTTTCTTT; cdr3_aa: CASIRQGDTEAFF
j_call: TRBJ2-3; clone_size: .; d_call: TRBD2; v_call: TRBV7-2; cdr3_nt: TGTGCCAGCAGCCAGCTAGCGGGATACACAGATACGCAGTATTTT; cdr3_aa: CASSQLAGYTDTQYF
j_call: TRBJ2-7; clone_size: many; d_call: TRBD1; v_call: TRBV7-9; cdr3_nt: TGTGCCAGCAGCGCTGGACAGGGTTCCTACGAGCAGTACTTC; cdr3_aa: CASSAGQGSYEQYF
j_call: TRBJ1-3; clone_size: .; d_call: .; v_call: TRBV4-1; cdr3_nt: TGCGCCAGCAGCCCCGGAGACGGATTCTCGGGAAACACCATATATTTT; cdr3_aa: CASSPGDGFSGNTIYF
j_call: TRBJ1-5; clone_size: .; d_call: .; v_call: TRBV15; cdr3_nt: TGTGCCACCAGCAGAGCCCAGAGCAATCAGCCCCAGCATTTT; cdr3_aa: CATSRAQSNQPQHF
j_call: TRBJ2-1; clone_size: .; d_call: .; v_call: TRBV27; cdr3_nt: TGTGCCAGCAGTTTACAGGGGTCCTGGGATGAGCAGTTCTTC; cdr3_aa: CASSLQGSWDEQFF
j_call: TRBJ2-4; clone_size: once; d_call: TRBD1; v_call: TRBV2; cdr3_nt: TGTGCCAGCAGTGAAACAGGGGCGAACATTCAGTACTTC; cdr3_aa: CASSETGANIQYF
j_call: TRBJ1-2; clone_size: .; d_call: TRBD1; v_call: TRBV7-9; cdr3_nt: TGTGCCAGCAGCAGGACAGGAGAAGGCTACACCTTC; cdr3_aa: CASSRTGEGYTF
j_call: TRBJ1-1; clone_size: .; d_call: .; v_call: TRBV5-1; cdr3_nt: TGCGCCAGCAGTACGGGACACAACACTGAAGCTTTCTTT; cdr3_aa: CASSTGHNTEAFF
j_call: TRBJ1-4; clone_size: few; d_call: .; v_call: TRBV5-6; cdr3_nt: TGTGCCAGCAGCTTTGTAGGCGGCGGACTGTTTTTT; cdr3_aa: CASSFVGGGLFF
j_call: TRBJ2-7; clone_size: few; d_call: .; v_call: TRBV28; cdr3_nt: TGTGCCAGCGGCTCCCCGGAGCAGTACTTC; cdr3_aa: CASGSPEQYF
j_call: TRBJ2-7; clone_size: .; d_call: .; v_call: TRBV7-8; cdr3_nt: TGTGCCAGCAGCTTAGCCGTGTACGAGCAGTACTTC; cdr3_aa: CASSLAVYEQYF
j_call: TRBJ2-2; clone_size: many; d_call: TRBD1; v_call: TRBV18; cdr3_nt: TGTGCCAGCTCACCGGGGACAGAGGGAACCGGGGAGCTGTTTTTT; cdr3_aa: CASSPGTEGTGELFF
j_call: TRBJ2-1; clone_size: .; d_call: .; v_call: TRBV15; cdr3_nt: TGTGCCACCCTAGCCAACAATGAGCAGTTCTTC; cdr3_aa: CATLANNEQFF
j_call: TRBJ2-5; clone_size: .; d_call: .; v_call: TRBV5-1; cdr3_nt: TGCGCCAGCAGTTATTACTATTTCCGGGACAAGGGCAAGACCCAGTACTTC; cdr3_aa: CASSYYYFRDKGKTQYF
j_call: TRBJ2-5; clone_size: .; d_call: TRBD2; v_call: TRBV5-1; cdr3_nt: TGCGCCAGCAGCTTGGCCGGGACTAGCGAACAAGAGACCCAGTACTTC; cdr3_aa: CASSLAGTSEQETQYF
j_call: TRBJ2-1; clone_size: once; d_call: .; v_call: TRBV4-1; cdr3_nt: TGCGCCAGCAGTGGCCCCCTCAACATGAATGAGCAGTTCTTC; cdr3_aa: CASSGPLNMNEQFF
j_call: TRBJ1-1; clone_size: .; d_call: TRBD1; v_call: TRBV6-5; cdr3_nt: TGTGCCAGCAGTTACGGGACAGGATTAAACACTGAAGCTTTCTTT; cdr3_aa: CASSYGTGLNTEAFF
j_call: TRBJ2-3; clone_size: few; d_call: TRBD2; v_call: TRBV2; cdr3_nt: TGTGCCAGCAGACGAAGGGCGGCTAGCGGGAGAGATACGCAGTATTTT; cdr3_aa: CASRRRAASGRDTQYF
j_call: TRBJ1-5; clone_size: .; d_call: .; v_call: TRBV6-5; cdr3_nt: TGTGCCAGCAGTTTACAGGGCGGTAGTCAGCCCCAGCATTTT; cdr3_aa: CASSLQGGSQPQHF
j_call: TRBJ2-2; clone_size: few; d_call: TRBD2; v_call: TRBV10-3; cdr3_nt: TGTGCCATCAGTGACCCAAGACTAGCGGGAGGGAACACCGGGGAGCTGTTTTTT; cdr3_aa: CAISDPRLAGGNTGELFF
j_call: TRBJ1-5; clone_size: once; d_call: .; v_call: TRBV27; cdr3_nt: TGTGCCAGCAGTCCAACACCTTATAGCAATCAGCCCCAGCATTTT; cdr3_aa: CASSPTPYSNQPQHF